The entry that follows covers one T cell receptor beta chain sequence. The target antigen is unknown. The data were produced by immunoSEQ multiplex PCR, yet TCRdb's version contains in-frame clones alone and is incomplete. The table has about 40,000 clones, about 74% seen once. This specimen comes from a study of radiotherapy plus CTLA-4 blockade in lung cancer. Whole-study context: Objective responses emerged in about 20% of patients, and 31% attained disease control.

Study-wide results and caveats: Interferon-beta, together with early blood T cell clone dynamics, reportedly best predicted response. Among blood TCR repertoires after radiotherapy plus ipilimumab, tumor-derived clones expanded.

There are 15 residues in the CDR3. Germline trimming cut 5 bases from V and 0 bases from J; bases unmatched to any gene: 6. CDR1 is MNHNY, CDR2 SVGAGI, per germline (reference sequence). Patients with chemo-refractory metastatic non-small-cell lung cancer received focal radiation plus CTLA-4 blockade with ipilimumab. The source material was peripheral blood, sampled from a patient treated with radiotherapy plus ipilimumab. This clonotype was obtained from a human donor with non-small cell lung cancer who had stable disease on radiotherapy plus ipilimumab. The rearrangement uses TRBV6-6 and TRBJ1-1; 7 positions match TRBD1. The CDR3 bases are TGTGCCAGCAGTACGAGACAGGGTATGAACACTGAAGCTTTCTTT. Residues: CASSTRQGMNTEAFF.